The rows below give T cell receptor beta chains drawn from one sample of a study of HIV-infected patients and healthy controls. TCRdb used MiXCR to reprocess the 5' RACE reads, holding one entry per CDR3 protein. The sample consists of thousands of distinct CDR3 sequences, approximately 9.1% of them appearing once. The sample here was blood, taken during antiretroviral therapy. These receptors were collected from an adult with HIV infection. Both conserved end residues are part of each CDR3. Each record gives: CDR3 protein, CDR3 DNA, V gene, D gene, J gene, clone size. A D gene is named only where the DNA matches it firmly. Size is stated for part of the rows, as once, few or many counts, or as a class when the clone is expanded.

CSARQRLNTEAFF	TGCAGCGCCAGACAGCGACTGAACACTGAAGCTTTCTTT	TRBV29-1	NA	TRBJ1-1	NA
CSVESPRSGDF	TGCAGCGTTGAAAGCCCCAGGTCCGGCGACTTC	TRBV29-1	NA	TRBJ2-5	medium-sized
CASTGAWTEAFF	TGTGCCAGCACTGGCGCGTGGACTGAAGCTTTCTTT	TRBV7-2	NA	TRBJ1-1	NA
CASSLGRTSGRRGNEQFF	TGTGCCAGCAGCTTAGGACGGACTAGCGGGAGAAGGGGGAATGAGCAGTTCTTC	TRBV7-2	TRBD2	TRBJ2-1	NA
CAWSPPQGPGSTDTQYF	TGTGCCTGGAGTCCCCCGCAGGGGCCAGGGAGCACAGATACGCAGTATTTT	TRBV30	NA	TRBJ2-3	many
CASSPAVSRSPYF	TGTGCCAGCAGCCCGGCGGTCTCTCGAAGCCCGTATTTT	TRBV2	NA	TRBJ2-3	many
CASSSGKGPEAFF	TGTGCCAGCAGCTCGGGGAAGGGCCCTGAAGCTTTCTTT	TRBV5-4	NA	TRBJ1-1	many
CASSQGLTGGGRETQYF	TGCGCCAGCAGCCAGGGGCTGACAGGGGGGGGCCGAGAGACCCAGTACTTC	TRBV4-1	TRBD1	TRBJ2-5	many
CASRPLVGSYNEQFF	TGTGCCAGCAGACCCCTCGTGGGGTCCTACAATGAGCAGTTCTTC	TRBV12-3/TRBV12-4	NA	TRBJ2-1	medium-sized
CASSRRQGRGEQYF	TGTGCCAGCAGCCGTCGACAGGGGAGAGGGGAGCAGTACTTC	TRBV14	TRBD1	TRBJ2-7	many
CASSLVRDRVDQYF	TGTGCCAGCAGTTTAGTCCGGGACCGCGTGGACCAGTACTTC	TRBV28	NA	TRBJ2-5	few
CASSLRTANTEAFF	TGTGCCAGCAGCCTCCGGACAGCCAACACTGAAGCTTTCTTT	TRBV7-8	NA	TRBJ1-1	many
CASSLLTGTDTGELFF	TGTGCCAGCAGTTTGTTAACCGGGACAGACACCGGGGAGCTGTTTTTT	TRBV28	TRBD1	TRBJ2-2	medium-sized
CAIRKTDSGNTEAFF	TGTGCCATCAGGAAAACCGACAGCGGGAACACTGAAGCTTTCTTT	TRBV10-3	NA	TRBJ1-1	many
CASQTRHQYNEQFF	TGTGCCAGTCAGACGAGACACCAATACAATGAGCAGTTCTTC	TRBV19	NA	TRBJ2-1	NA
CAISESSYEQYF	TGTGCCATCAGTGAGTCCAGCTACGAGCAGTACTTC	TRBV10-3	NA	TRBJ2-7	many
CSANPGQGVTEAFF	TGCAGTGCTAATCCGGGACAGGGCGTCACTGAAGCTTTCTTT	TRBV20-1	TRBD1	TRBJ1-1	many
CASSPGTGARQETQYF	TGCGCCAGCAGCCCCGGAACAGGGGCGCGCCAAGAGACCCAGTACTTC	TRBV5-1	TRBD1	TRBJ2-5	many
CASSYDSLYEQYF	TGTGCCAGCAGTTACGACAGTTTATACGAGCAGTACTTC	TRBV6-2/TRBV6-3	NA	TRBJ2-7	few
CASSLTRAQSTDTQYF	TGTGCCAGCAGCTTAACGCGGGCCCAAAGCACAGATACGCAGTATTTT	TRBV7-9	NA	TRBJ2-3	medium-sized
CASMQGVDNVLTF	TGTGCCAGCATGCAGGGGGTCGACAACGTCCTGACTTTC	TRBV5-4	TRBD1	TRBJ2-6	medium-sized
CSALGDRATGGELFF	TGCAGTGCTCTTGGGGACAGGGCGACCGGCGGGGAGCTGTTTTTT	TRBV20-1	TRBD1	TRBJ2-2	medium-sized
CSGSRDRGRGGQAFF	TGCAGCGGTAGCCGGGACAGGGGCCGCGGCGGCCAAGCTTTCTTT	TRBV29-1	TRBD1	TRBJ1-1	medium-sized
CASSFSSPEQYF	TGTGCCAGCAGCTTTTCGTCGCCGGAGCAGTACTTC	TRBV7-9	NA	TRBJ2-7	many
CASSLSGGAHEQYF	TGTGCCAGCAGCCTGAGCGGGGGGGCCCACGAGCAGTACTTC	TRBV5-4	TRBD2	TRBJ2-7	medium-sized
CATSPRNSPAYNEQFF	TGTGCCACCAGTCCACGTAACAGTCCGGCCTACAATGAGCAGTTCTTC	TRBV24-1	NA	TRBJ2-1	medium-sized
CASRGGPYEQYF	TGTGCCAGCAGGGGGGGTCCCTACGAGCAGTACTTC	TRBV6-6	NA	TRBJ2-7	few
CASSVTGTSEETQYF	TGCGCCAGCAGCGTCACCGGGACTAGCGAAGAGACCCAGTACTTC	TRBV5-1	TRBD2	TRBJ2-5	medium-sized
CASSQRIRAQETQYF	TGTGCCAGCAGCCAAAGAATTCGTGCTCAAGAGACCCAGTACTTC	TRBV3-1	NA	TRBJ2-5	medium-sized
CASLQQNTGELFF	TGTGCCAGCCTCCAACAGAACACCGGGGAGCTGTTTTTT	TRBV6-2/TRBV6-3	NA	TRBJ2-2	medium-sized